The 9 T cell receptor beta chains listed next were all sequenced from one sample in a study of T cells in Graves' hyperthyroidism and ophthalmopathy. The TCR beta CDR3 regions underwent amplification using RNA transcripts as the source. Using the HTBI primer set, a first-round RT-PCR was run on the TCR CDR3. TCRdb re-called the multiplex PCR reads with MiXCR, one entry per CDR3 protein. The table lists under 350,000 distinct CDR3 sequences, about 17% of them singletons, with approximately 60% in the top ten. The sample was blood. The source is a woman aged 55-69 years with Graves' ophthalmopathy.

The table lists this clonotype with many counts. The chain has TRBV27 and TRBJ1-5, with D perhaps TRBD1 (5 bases). V lost 5 bases to trimming and J lost 4 bases, with 9 bases between them. The CDR3 contains 13 residues. Germline-derived CDR1 and CDR2 are MNHEY and SMNVEV (reference sequence). CDR3 coding DNA: TGTGCCAGCAGTCAAGAGGGGAATCAGCCCCAGCATTTT. This codes for CASSQEGNQPQHF.

The rearrangement uses TRBV20-1 and TRBJ2-7; D may correspond to TRBD1 or TRBD2 (7 bases each). Germline V gene sequence: CDR1 DFQATT, CDR2 SNEGSKA (reference sequence). This CDR3 has 15 residues. V lost 6 bases and J lost 0, with 18 bases in between. The CDR3 loop reads CSARGGGGGSYEQYF. The CDR3 DNA is TGCAGTGCCAGGGGGGGGGGGGGTGGCTCCTACGAGCAGTACTTC.

Comments on this clonotype: A much larger clone lies a single base off, so this may be a read error. This chain joins TRBV12-3 or TRBV12-4 and TRBJ2-2; tentative D call: TRBD2 (6 bases). This CDR3 region has 17 residues. CDR3 nucleotides: TGTGCCAGCAGTTTTGTCCCGAGGCAGGCTTACACCGGGGGGCTGTTTTTT. Translating it yields CASSFVPRQAYTGGLFF.

This clonotype was seen many times. This chain joins TRBV7-9 and TRBJ2-5; D unclear. Trimming stripped 1 base from V and 5 bases from J, with 5 bases between. Germline V gives CDR1 SEHNR, CDR2 FQNEAQ (reference sequence). The length of the CDR3 is 12 residues. The CDR3 loop reads CASSLDHETQYF. CDR3 DNA sequence: TGTGCCAGCAGCTTAGATCATGAGACCCAGTACTTC.

In its sample, this clonotype was seen a few times. The chain carries TRBV5-5 and TRBJ1-5; the D gene is possibly TRBD1 (5 bases). This CDR3 has 14 amino acids. The V end was cut by 4 bases, the J end by 3 bases, with 11 bases between. Looked up from germline, CDR1 is SGHKS and CDR2 is YYEKEE (reference sequence). The CDR3 coding sequence is TGTGCCAGCAGCCGGGACCGATACAATCAGCCCCAGCATTTT. Translation gives CASSRDRYNQPQHF.

This clonotype was recorded many times. The rearrangement uses TRBV6-1 and TRBJ2-5; D assignment may be TRBD1 or TRBD2 (7 bases each). The germline V gene has CDR1 MNHNS and CDR2 SASEGT. V lost 5 bases, J lost 5 bases, and 18 bases lay in between. The CDR3 is 15 residues long. For the CDR3, the DNA is TGTGCCAGCAGTCAGGGGGGGACTCAGGGCGAGACCCAGTACTTC. This codes for CASSQGGTQGETQYF.

This clonotype was seen a few times. The chain carries TRBV5-5 and TRBJ2-3, with 9 bases fitting TRBD1. V dropped 4 bases and J dropped 6; count of bases not matched to a gene: 15. Germline V CDR1 and CDR2: SGHKS, YYEKEE (reference sequence). The CDR3 spans 17 residues. The CDR3 sequence: CASSPVGDRASVDTQYF. Written as DNA, the CDR3 is TGTGCCAGCAGCCCCGTAGGGGACAGGGCGAGTGTGGATACGCAGTATTTT.

This clonotype was recorded at least ten times. The chain employs TRBV28 and TRBJ1-2; D is unresolved. The length of the CDR3 is 12 residues. Trimming removed 8 bases at V and 3 bases at J, with 10 bases between. Germline CDR1 reads MDHEN; CDR2 reads SYDVKM. CDR3 nucleotides: TGTGCCAGCGCGGGAAGAGACTATGGCTACACCTTC. This encodes CASAGRDYGYTF.

This clonotype was detected ten times or more. V and J are TRBV20-1 and TRBJ2-5; D remains unclear. V shed 3 bases and J shed 4 bases, with 12 bases lying between them. The CDR3 loop spans 13 amino acids. Germline CDR1 and CDR2: DFQATT and SNEGSKA (reference sequence). The CDR3 loop reads CSASYVRRETQYF. The DNA for the CDR3 is TGCAGTGCTAGCTACGTAAGGCGAGAGACCCAGTACTTC.